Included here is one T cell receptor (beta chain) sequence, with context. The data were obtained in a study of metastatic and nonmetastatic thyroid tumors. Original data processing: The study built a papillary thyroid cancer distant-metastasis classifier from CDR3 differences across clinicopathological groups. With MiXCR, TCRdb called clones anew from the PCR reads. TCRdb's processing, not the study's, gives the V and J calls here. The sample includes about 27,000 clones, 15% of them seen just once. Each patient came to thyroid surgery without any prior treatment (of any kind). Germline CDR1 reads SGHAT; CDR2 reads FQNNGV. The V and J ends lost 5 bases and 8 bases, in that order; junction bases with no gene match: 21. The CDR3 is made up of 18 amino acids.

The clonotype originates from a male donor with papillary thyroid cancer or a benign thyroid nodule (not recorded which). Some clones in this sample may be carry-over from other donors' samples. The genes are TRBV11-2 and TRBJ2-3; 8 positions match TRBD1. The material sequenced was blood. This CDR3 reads CASSPRLLQGAITSTQYF. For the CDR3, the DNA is TGTGCCAGCAGCCCCCGTCTCTTGCAGGGGGCTATCACATCTACGCAGTATTTT.